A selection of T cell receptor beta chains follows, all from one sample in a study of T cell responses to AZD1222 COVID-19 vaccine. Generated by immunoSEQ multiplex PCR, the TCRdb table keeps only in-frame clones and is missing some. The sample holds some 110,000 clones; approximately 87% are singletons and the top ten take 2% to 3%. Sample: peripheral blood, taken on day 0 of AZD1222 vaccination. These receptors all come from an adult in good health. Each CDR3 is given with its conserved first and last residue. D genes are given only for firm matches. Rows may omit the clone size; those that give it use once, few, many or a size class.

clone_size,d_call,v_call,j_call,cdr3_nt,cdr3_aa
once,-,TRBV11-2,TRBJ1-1,TGTGCCAGCAGCCCAGACGGGGCCGGCACTGAAGCTTTCTTT,CASSPDGAGTEAFF
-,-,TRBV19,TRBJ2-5,TGTGCCAGTAGTCCCTCCCCGGCGACGAGACAAGAGACCCAGTACTTC,CASSPSPATRQETQYF
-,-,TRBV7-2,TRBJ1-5,TGTGCCAGCAGCTTAGCCATGGGGCAGCCCCAGCATTTT,CASSLAMGQPQHF
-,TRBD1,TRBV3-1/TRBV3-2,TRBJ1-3,TGTGCCAGCAGCCCCACAGGGGTCTCTGGAAACACCATATATTTT,CASSPTGVSGNTIYF
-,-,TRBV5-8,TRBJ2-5,TGTGCCAGCAGCCGTGGTCAGACCCAGTACTTC,CASSRGQTQYF
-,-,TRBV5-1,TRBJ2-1,TGCGCCAGCAGCCCTAGGGTGGGCGAGCAGTTCTTC,CASSPRVGEQFF
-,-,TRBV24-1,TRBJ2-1,TGTGCCACCAGTGATTTAATCCCCAGGGCCTCCTACAATGAGCAGTTCTTC,CATSDLIPRASYNEQFF
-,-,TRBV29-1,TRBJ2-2,TGCAGCGTCATCCGGGACTCCAACACCGGGGAGCTGTTTTTT,CSVIRDSNTGELFF
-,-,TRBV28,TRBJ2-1,TGTGCCAGCAGTACCGGGATACTTAGGCTCAATGAGCAGTTCTTC,CASSTGILRLNEQFF
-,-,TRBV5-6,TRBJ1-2,TGTGCCAGCAGCTTAGATATCAACTATGGCTACACCTTC,CASSLDINYGYTF
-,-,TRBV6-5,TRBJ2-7,TGTGCCAGCAGTTACTCGGGGGGAACGGCCTACGAGCAGTACTTC,CASSYSGGTAYEQYF
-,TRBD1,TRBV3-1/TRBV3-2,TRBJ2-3,TGTGCCAGCAGCCCTAGGACAGGGCCCACAGATACGCAGTATTTT,CASSPRTGPTDTQYF
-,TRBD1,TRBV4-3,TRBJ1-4,TGCGCCAGCAGCCACGCAACAGGGGCCGCCTCTGAAAAACTGTTTTTT,CASSHATGAASEKLFF
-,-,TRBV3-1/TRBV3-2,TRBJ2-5,TGTGCCAGCAGCGCCACAGGGAGCCAAGAGACCCAGTACTTC,CASSATGSQETQYF
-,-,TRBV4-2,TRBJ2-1,TGTGCCAGCAGCCAAGTAATGGTGGGGAATGAGCAGTTCTTC,CASSQVMVGNEQFF
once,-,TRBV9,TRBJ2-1,TGTGCCAGCAGCGTATGGGGCGGGGGCTCAGGCATTGAGCAGTTCTTC,CASSVWGGGSGIEQFF
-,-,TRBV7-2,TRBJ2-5,TGTGCCAGCATCCCGCCAAGCGGCGTGAAGACCCAGTACTTC,CASIPPSGVKTQYF
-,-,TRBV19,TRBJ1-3,TGTGCCAGTAGTATAGCGCAGGGAAGCCGCTCTGGAAACACCATATATTTT,CASSIAQGSRSGNTIYF
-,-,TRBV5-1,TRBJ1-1,TGCGCCAGCAGCTTGGATGGAGGGGGCACTGAAGCTTTCTTT,CASSLDGGGTEAFF
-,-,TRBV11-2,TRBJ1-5,TGTGCCAGCAGCTTAGATCGCATCGGACAGCCCCAGCATTTT,CASSLDRIGQPQHF
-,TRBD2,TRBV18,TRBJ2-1,TGTGCCAGCTCACCTAGCGGGAACTCCTACAATGAGCAGTTCTTC,CASSPSGNSYNEQFF
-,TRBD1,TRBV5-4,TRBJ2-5,TGTGCCAGCAGCTTATCACACAGGGGAGAGACCCAGTACTTC,CASSLSHRGETQYF
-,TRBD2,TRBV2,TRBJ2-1,TGTGCCAGCAGTGCTAGGACTAGCGGGGGGGATGAGCAGTTCTTC,CASSARTSGGDEQFF
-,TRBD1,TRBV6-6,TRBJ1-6,TGTGCCAGCAGTTACTTACAGGGGAATTCACCCCTCCACTTT,CASSYLQGNSPLHF
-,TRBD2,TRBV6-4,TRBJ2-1,TGTGCCAGCAGTGACGAAAGCGGGGCAAAGCAGTTCTTC,CASSDESGAKQFF
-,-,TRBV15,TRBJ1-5,TGTGCCACCAGCAGAAGGGATGCGGGTCAGCCCCAGCATTTT,CATSRRDAGQPQHF
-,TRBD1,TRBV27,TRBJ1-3,TGTGCCAGCAGTTTATCTTATTCCCTGGACAGGGGGCCCTCTGGAAACACCATATATTTT,CASSLSYSLDRGPSGNTIYF
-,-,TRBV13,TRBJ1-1,TGTGCCAGCAGCCCTATTTGGAACACTGAAGCTTTCTTT,CASSPIWNTEAFF
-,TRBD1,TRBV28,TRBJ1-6,TGTGCCAGCAAGTATCGGACAGGCCAAAATTCACCCCTCCACTTT,CASKYRTGQNSPLHF
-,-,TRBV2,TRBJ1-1,TGTGCCAGCAGTGTGGAGGGGGGCACTGAAGCTTTCTTT,CASSVEGGTEAFF
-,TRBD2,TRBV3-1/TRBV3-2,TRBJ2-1,TGTGCCAGCAGCCAATTGCCTAGCGGGAGTCACGGCAATGAGCAGTTCTTC,CASSQLPSGSHGNEQFF
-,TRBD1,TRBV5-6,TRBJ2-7,TGTGCCAGCAGCTTAAGACAGGGCTTGGACGAGCAGTACTTC,CASSLRQGLDEQYF
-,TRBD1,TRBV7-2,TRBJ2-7,TGTGCCAGCAGCTTAGCTAGGGACAGGGCCGTCTACGAGCAGTACTTC,CASSLARDRAVYEQYF
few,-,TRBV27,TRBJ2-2,TGTGCCAGCAGTTTATACCCACAAAGTAGCAGGACCGGGGAGCTGTTTTTT,CASSLYPQSSRTGELFF
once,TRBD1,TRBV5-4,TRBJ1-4,TGTGCCAGCAGCCTACTCCGGGACAGGGGGAGCGATGAAAAACTGTTTTTT,CASSLLRDRGSDEKLFF
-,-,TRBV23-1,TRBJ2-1,TGCGCCAGCAGTCTACGACAGAGCTCCTACAATGAGCAGTTCTTC,CASSLRQSSYNEQFF
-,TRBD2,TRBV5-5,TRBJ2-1,TGTGCCAGCAGCCAGACCCGGAGCGGGAGTAGTATTGAGCAGTTCTTC,CASSQTRSGSSIEQFF
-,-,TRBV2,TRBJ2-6,TGTGCCAGCAGTGTGGAGACTTCTGGGGCCAACGTCCTGACTTTC,CASSVETSGANVLTF
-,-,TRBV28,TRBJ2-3,TGTGCCACCACTTCCCCGACGGACGCTTTCCACGGAGATACGCAGTATTTT,CATTSPTDAFHGDTQYF
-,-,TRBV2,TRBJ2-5,TGTGCCAGCCACAGGGAGGAGACCCAGTACTTC,CASHREETQYF